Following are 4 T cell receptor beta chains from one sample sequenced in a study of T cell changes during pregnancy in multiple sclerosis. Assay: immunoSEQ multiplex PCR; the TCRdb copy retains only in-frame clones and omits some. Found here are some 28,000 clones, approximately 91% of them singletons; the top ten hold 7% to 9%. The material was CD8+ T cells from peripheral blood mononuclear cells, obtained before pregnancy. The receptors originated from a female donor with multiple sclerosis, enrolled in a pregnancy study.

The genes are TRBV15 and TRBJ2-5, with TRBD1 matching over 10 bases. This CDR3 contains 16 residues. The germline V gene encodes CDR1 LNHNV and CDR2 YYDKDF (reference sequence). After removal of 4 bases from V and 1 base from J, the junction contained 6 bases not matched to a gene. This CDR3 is CATSTTDRGPQETQYF. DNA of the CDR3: TGTGCCACCAGCACCACAGACAGGGGGCCCCAAGAGACCCAGTACTTC.

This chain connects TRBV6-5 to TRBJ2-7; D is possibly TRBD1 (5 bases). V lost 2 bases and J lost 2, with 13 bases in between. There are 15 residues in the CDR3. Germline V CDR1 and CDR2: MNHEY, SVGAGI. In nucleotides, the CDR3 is TGTGCCAGCAGTTACGGGGCAGGGCCACCCTACGAGCAGTACTTC. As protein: CASSYGAGPPYEQYF.

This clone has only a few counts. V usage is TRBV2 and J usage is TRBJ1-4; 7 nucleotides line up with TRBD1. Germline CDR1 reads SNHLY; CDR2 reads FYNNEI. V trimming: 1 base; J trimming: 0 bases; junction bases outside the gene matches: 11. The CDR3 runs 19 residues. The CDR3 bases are TGTGCCAGCAGTGAAGTGGTGGCAGGTGGGACAGCAACTAATGAAAAACTGTTTTTT. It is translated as CASSEVVAGGTATNEKLFF. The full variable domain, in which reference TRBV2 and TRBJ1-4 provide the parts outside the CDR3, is EPEVTQTPSHQVTQMGQEVILRCVPISNHLYFYWYRQILGQKVEFLVSFYNNEISEKSEIFDDQFSVERPDGSNFTLKIRSTKLEDSAMYFCASSEVVAGGTATNEKLFFGSGTQLSVL.

In DNA, the CDR3 is TGTGCCAGCAGCTTGGGGCTAGCGGGGAAAGATACGCAGTATTTT. Translated, it gives CASSLGLAGKDTQYF. This chain joins TRBV13 and TRBJ2-3; 9 nucleotides match TRBD2. From germline, CDR1 is PRHDT and CDR2 FYEKMQ (reference sequence). The CDR3 length is 15 residues. Germline trimming cut 3 bases from V and 5 bases from J; bases unmatched to any gene: 6. The full variable domain, in which reference TRBV13 and TRBJ2-3 provide the parts outside the CDR3, is AAGVIQSPRHLIKEKRETATLKCYPIPRHDTVYWYQQGPGQDPQFLISFYEKMQSDKGSIPDRFSAQQFSDYHSELNMSSLELGDSALYFCASSLGLAGKDTQYFGPGTRLTVL.